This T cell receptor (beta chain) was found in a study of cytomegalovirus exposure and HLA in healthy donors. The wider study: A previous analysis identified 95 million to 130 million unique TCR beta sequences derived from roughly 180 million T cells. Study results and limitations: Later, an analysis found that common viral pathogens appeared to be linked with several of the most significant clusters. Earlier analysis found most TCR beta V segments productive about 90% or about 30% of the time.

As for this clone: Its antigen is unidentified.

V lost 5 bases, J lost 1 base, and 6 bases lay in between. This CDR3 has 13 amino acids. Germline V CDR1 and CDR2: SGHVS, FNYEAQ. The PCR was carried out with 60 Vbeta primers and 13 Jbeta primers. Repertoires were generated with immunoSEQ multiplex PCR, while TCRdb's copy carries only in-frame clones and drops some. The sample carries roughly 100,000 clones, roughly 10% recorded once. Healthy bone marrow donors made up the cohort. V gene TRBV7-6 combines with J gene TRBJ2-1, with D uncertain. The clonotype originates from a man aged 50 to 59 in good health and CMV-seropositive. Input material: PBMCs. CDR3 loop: CASSPQSYNEQFF. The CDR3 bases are TGTGCCAGCAGCCCACAGTCCTACAATGAGCAGTTCTTC.